The 15 T cell receptor beta chains below come from one sample, sequenced in a study of blood T cells in healthy people across ages. The second PCR ran about 7 to 12 cycles with a sample-barcoded 5' primer and J-beta primers. TCRdb reanalysed the 5' RACE reads using MiXCR and keeps one entry per CDR3 protein. Seen here are about 600,000 distinct CDR3 sequences, around 50% observed once, and the top ten hold around 23%. Sample: blood. The source is a man of 80 years or more in good health.

The V and J genes are TRBV20-1 and TRBJ1-2, with a tentative D call TRBD1 (6 bases). CDR3 length: 13 amino acids. V was pared by 3 bases and J by 4 bases, with 12 bases between. From germline, CDR1 is DFQATT and CDR2 SNEGSKA (reference sequence). CDR3 coding DNA: TGCAGTGCTAGGTCTGGGGGCATCTATGGCTACACCTTC. It encodes CSARSGGIYGYTF.

In this sample, this clonotype turned up a few times. The V and J genes are TRBV20-1 and TRBJ1-4; D uncertain. Germline V gene lookup returns CDR1 DFQATT and CDR2 SNEGSKA (reference sequence). The germline V and J ends were trimmed by 0 bases and 3 bases, with 14 bases remaining between them. The CDR3 is 16 residues long. CDR3: CSARDFGALPNEKLFF. CDR3 in DNA: TGCAGTGCTAGAGATTTCGGAGCTCTCCCTAATGAAAAACTGTTTTTT.

V and J are TRBV7-2 and TRBJ2-1; D remains ambiguous. Trimming took off 5 bases at V and 3 bases at J, with 11 bases between the two ends. This CDR3 has 14 residues. Per the germline V gene, CDR1 is SGHTA and CDR2 is FQGNSA. CDR3 bases: TGTGCCAGCAGCAGTGCCTCAGTCTACAATGAGCAGTTCTTC. The encoded protein is CASSSASVYNEQFF.

The CDR3 spells CASSLVSSGSFETQYF. The DNA for the CDR3 is TGTGCCAGCAGCTTAGTTTCTAGCGGGAGCTTTGAGACCCAGTACTTC. The chain carries TRBV7-9 and TRBJ2-5; TRBD2 matches 10 bases. With V trimmed by 1 base and J by 5 bases, 7 bases remained unmatched. The CDR3 length is 16 residues. In germline, CDR1 is SEHNR, CDR2 FQNEAQ (reference sequence).

As for this clonotype: Given the absence of the conserved phenylalanine or tryptophan at the CDR3 end, a read error is likely. This sequence joins TRBV19 and TRBJ2-7, with TRBD2 identical over 12 bases. In germline, CDR1 is LNHDA, CDR2 SQIVND (reference sequence). Losses at the gene ends were 5 bases for V and 1 base for J; bases not matched to a gene: 6. There are 16 residues in the CDR3. CDR3 coding DNA: TGTGCCAGTAGTGCGTCCGGGACTAGCGGGTCCTACGAGCAGTACTTA. Its translation: CASSASGTSGSYEQYL.

The chain combines TRBV29-1 with TRBJ2-3; TRBD2 matches at 9 bases. CDR1 SQVTM and CDR2 ANQGSEA come from the germline V gene. The length of the CDR3 is 15 residues. J was trimmed by 3 bases and V by 1 base; bases with no gene match: 5. This CDR3 is CSVEAVGLATDTQYF. The CDR3 bases are TGCAGCGTTGAAGCTGTGGGACTAGCAACAGATACGCAGTATTTT.

This chain uses TRBV6-2 or TRBV6-3 with TRBJ2-1; 11 bases are shared with TRBD2. This CDR3 has 16 amino acids. Germline loops: CDR1 MNHEY, CDR2 SVGEGT. Trimming at V came to 0 bases and at J to 4 bases, leaving 2 bases not matched to a gene. CDR3 sequence: CASSYSIAGGYNEQFF. The CDR3, as DNA: TGTGCCAGCAGTTACTCGATAGCGGGAGGGTACAATGAGCAGTTCTTC.

The rearrangement uses TRBV6-5 and TRBJ2-7; D gene ambiguous. Germline lookup yields CDR1 MNHEY and CDR2 SVGAGI. V was shortened by 4 bases and J by 0 bases, with 10 bases between the two germline ends. The CDR3 totals 14 residues. The CDR3 DNA is TGTGCCAGCAGTTCCCCAAGGGCCTCCTACGAGCAGTACTTC. This translates into CASSSPRASYEQYF.

This clonotype turned up a few times. One base away lies a much larger clone, so this may be a sequencing read error. This chain links TRBV6-5 with TRBJ2-5; TRBD2 aligns across 10 bases. V trimming: 0 bases; J trimming: 11 bases; junction bases outside the gene matches: 12. Germline values: CDR1 MNHEY, CDR2 SVGAGI. The CDR3 contains 16 residues. The CDR3 region is CASSYSVGLAGVEQYF. The CDR3 DNA sequence: TGTGCCAGCAGTTACTCCGTGGGCCTAGCGGGAGTTGAGCAGTACTTC.

This chain uses TRBV28 with TRBJ2-7; D tentatively reads TRBD1 or TRBD2 (5 bases each). The V gene lost 10 bases and the J gene lost 7 bases, with 23 bases spanning the gap. This CDR3 is built from 14 residues. CDR1 and CDR2 (germline): MDHEN, SYDVKM. CDR3 in amino acids: CATRGAENYNEQYF. For the CDR3, the DNA is TGTGCCACCCGAGGGGCAGAAAACTACAATGAGCAGTACTTC.

The V and J genes are TRBV7-3 and TRBJ2-1; 11 bases align to TRBD1. This CDR3 contains 17 residues. V lost 2 bases to trimming and J lost 6 bases; unmatched junction nucleotides: 9. Germline CDR1 and CDR2: SGHTA and FQGTGA. In DNA form, the CDR3 reads TGTGCCAGCAGCTTAGACCGGTCGGGGACAGGGGGCAATGAGCAGTTCTTC. Its translation is CASSLDRSGTGGNEQFF.

This clonotype was recorded a few times. V gene TRBV7-9 combines with J gene TRBJ2-5; TRBD2 aligns across 7 bases. The CDR3 is 13 amino acids. The V segment lost 8 bases and the J segment 5 bases; nucleotides outside the gene matches: 8. Germline-derived CDR1 and CDR2 are SEHNR and FQNEAQ (reference sequence). The CDR3 sequence is CASDVWGGETQYF. CDR3 sequence (DNA): TGTGCCAGCGACGTTTGGGGAGGGGAGACCCAGTACTTC.

The chain recombines TRBV20-1 with TRBJ2-4, with 7 bases fitting TRBD2. The tail of the sequence fits TRBJ2-7 better, so the J call may be wrong. Germline CDR1 DFQATT, CDR2 SNEGSKA (reference sequence). The CDR3 runs to 15 residues. The CDR3 DNA follows: TGCAGTGCAGCGATACCCGCGGGAGAGGGCAGCGAGCAGTACTTC. Residues: CSAAIPAGEGSEQYF.

This clonotype turned up a few times. The J gene is TRBJ2-2, the V gene TRBV7-2; D is unclear. The germline V gene encodes CDR1 SGHTA and CDR2 FQGNSA. The CDR3 length is 15 residues. V lost 1 base and J 1 base, leaving 7 bases between the germline ends. The CDR3 is CASSLVVENTGELFF. The CDR3 nucleotides are TGTGCCAGCAGCTTAGTGGTAGAGAACACCGGGGAGCTGTTTTTT.

This clonotype was observed at least ten times. The V call is TRBV6-5, the J call TRBJ2-3; no clear D gene. Germline V lookup: CDR1 MNHEY, CDR2 SVGAGI. Trimming left V 4 bases short and J 2 bases short, with 13 bases between. The CDR3 consists of 15 residues. DNA for the CDR3: TGTGCCAGCAGTTCCGCAAGGGTCATCACAGATACGCAGTATTTT. As protein: CASSSARVITDTQYF.